This TCR beta chain was documented in a study of vaccination and CD4 T cells after COVID-19. Study as a whole: The convalescent population consisted of six males and four females, two of whom were of Hispanic ethnicity.

Germline loops: CDR1 DFQATT, CDR2 SNEGSKA (reference sequence). The CDR3 totals 16 residues. Trimming at V came to 6 bases and at J to 10 bases, leaving 18 bases not matched to a gene. Sequencing of cultured CD4+ T cell DNA used the Oncomine TCR Beta short-read assay. Each CDR3 protein is one row after TCRdb ran MiXCR on the PCR reads. The sample comprises about 21,000 distinct CDR3 sequences, over 40% of which are singletons, and 2% to 3% rests with the top ten. Treatment specified: approximately nine-day PBMC culture with coronavirus spike peptide pools or control peptides (ViraFEST assay). Notes on this clonotype: Its specificity is not known.

The receptor was isolated from a human donor who had recovered from COVID-19. Sequencing used CD4+ T cells from blood, cultured in vitro, obtained after SARS-CoV-2 vaccination. This chain joins TRBV20-1 and TRBJ2-3; the match to TRBD2 covers 11 bases. This chain's CDR3 is CSAGRTSGSSGNPQYF. DNA for the CDR3: TGCAGTGCCGGCCGCACTAGCGGGAGTAGCGGGAATCCGCAGTATTTT.